One and the same sample provided the 4 T cell receptor beta chains below, sequenced in a study of beta chain features in type 1 diabetes. Findings and limits, study-wide: Significant though moderate, a shortening of TCRB CDR3s appeared in all four CD4+ subsets of Type 1 diabetes patients.

The isolated RNA, all of it, was reverse transcribed, so expressed TCRB transcripts were what got sequenced. Clones were read by immunoSEQ multiplex PCR, and TCRdb kept only the in-frame ones, dropping some. Of about 650,000 clones listed, 12% were seen once; the top ten hold around 0.12%. The antigens of these receptors remain unknown. The specimen was naive CD4+ T cells from blood. The receptors stem from a man younger than 40 with type 1 diabetes.

The chain carries TRBV6-1 and TRBJ2-7; 7 positions match TRBD1. Per the germline V gene, CDR1 is MNHNS and CDR2 is SASEGT. With V trimmed by 7 bases and J by 2 bases, 8 bases remained unmatched. The CDR3 consists of 14 residues. The CDR3 nucleotides are TGTGCCAGCAACCACGGACAGGCCACCTACGAGCAGTACTTC. Amino acids: CASNHGQATYEQYF.

This clone was counted only a few times. DNA for the CDR3: TGTGCCAGCAGTTTCGAGAACTATGGCTACACCTTC. Amino acids: CASSFENYGYTF. V gene TRBV28 combines with J gene TRBJ1-2, with unresolved D. The germline V gene has CDR1 MDHEN and CDR2 SYDVKM. V was trimmed by 3 bases and J by 2 bases, leaving 4 bases between them. This CDR3 is 12 amino acids long.

This clone was detected a few times. The rearrangement links TRBV27 to TRBJ1-5; D is unclear. Trimming stripped 5 bases from V and 2 bases from J, with 7 bases between. The CDR3 is 13 residues long. Germline-derived CDR1 and CDR2 are MNHEY and SMNVEV (reference sequence). This chain's CDR3 is CASSPDGNQPQHF. In nucleotides, the CDR3 is TGTGCCAGCAGTCCCGACGGCAATCAGCCCCAGCATTTT.

The chain links TRBV27 to TRBJ2-7; a weak D match, TRBD2 (7 bases). Per germline, CDR1 MNHEY and CDR2 SMNVEV (reference sequence). This CDR3 has 13 amino acids. V was trimmed by 10 bases and J by 8 bases, leaving 21 bases between them. The CDR3 spells CATAGAGDRKQYF. The CDR3, as DNA: TGTGCCACCGCGGGGGCAGGGGATCGCAAGCAGTACTTC.